This TCR beta chain was observed in a study of blood T cell repertoires in COVID-19. Study-wide background: COVID-19 samples, acute and convalescent, were from the United States, Italy and Spain. Sources were T cells, B-cell-depleted T cells, or PBMCs; the material itself was cDNA or gDNA.

How the authors handled the data: Estimation of nucleated cell counts relied on the amplification of reference gene primers. TCRdb's table, derived via immunoSEQ multiplex PCR, lists solely in-frame clones and lacks some. V and J calls and clone size are copied from that table; D and trimming were computed from the DNA. The table shows hundreds of thousands of clones, with about 91% occurring only once. V shed 10 bases, J shed 7 bases, and the junction held 4 bases outside the gene matches. The germline CDR1 and CDR2 sequences are SGHVS and FNYEAQ. The CDR3 contains 12 residues. The clonotype originates from a woman aged 25 to 39 who had recovered from COVID-19. The chain carries TRBV7-6 and TRBJ1-4; 9 nucleotides line up with TRBD1. What was sequenced was peripheral blood. CDR3 residues: CATTGGSEKLFF. The CDR3 coding sequence is TGTGCCACCACAGGGGGCAGTGAAAAACTGTTTTTT.